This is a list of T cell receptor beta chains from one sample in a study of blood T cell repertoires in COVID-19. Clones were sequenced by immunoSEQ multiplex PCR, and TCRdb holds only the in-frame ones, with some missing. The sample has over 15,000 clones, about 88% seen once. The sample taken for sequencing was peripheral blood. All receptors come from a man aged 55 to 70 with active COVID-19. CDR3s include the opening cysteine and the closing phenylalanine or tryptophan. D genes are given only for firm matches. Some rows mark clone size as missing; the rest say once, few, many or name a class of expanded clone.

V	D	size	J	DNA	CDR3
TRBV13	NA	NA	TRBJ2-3	TGTGCCAGCAGCTTAGGGCCAAGGGGAAATACGCAGTATTTT	CASSLGPRGNTQYF
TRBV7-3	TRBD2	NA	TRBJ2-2	TGTGCCAGCAGCCCCTCGGGTAGCGGGGGGGGTTACACCGGGGAGCTGTTTTTT	CASSPSGSGGGYTGELFF
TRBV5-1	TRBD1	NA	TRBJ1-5	TGCGCCAGCAGCTTGGTAGGGGGCGTTCAGCCCCAGCATTTT	CASSLVGGVQPQHF
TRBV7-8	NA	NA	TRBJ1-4	TGTGCCAGCAGCTTAGAGGGGTTTGGTGAAAAACTGTTTTTT	CASSLEGFGEKLFF
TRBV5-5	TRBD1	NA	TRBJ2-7	TGTGCCAGCAGCCACCGACAGGGGGGTCTCCCGAAGCAGTACTTC	CASSHRQGGLPKQYF
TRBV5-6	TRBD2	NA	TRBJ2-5	TGTGCCAGCAGCCGACTAGCGGGGGAGCTCCAAGAGACCCAGTACTTC	CASSRLAGELQETQYF
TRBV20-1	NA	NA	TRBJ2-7	TGCAGTGCTAGTCCCAGCGGACGCCTCGAGCAGTACTTC	CSASPSGRLEQYF
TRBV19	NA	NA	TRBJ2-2	TGTGCCAGTAGTATCGCGTCCGGGAGCGTCGGGGAGCTGTTTTTT	CASSIASGSVGELFF
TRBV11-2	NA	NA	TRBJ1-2	TGTGCCAGCAGCTTATTTCACGAGAACTATGGCTACACCTTC	CASSLFHENYGYTF
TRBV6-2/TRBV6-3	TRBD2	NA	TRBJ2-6	TGTGCCAGCAGCCCCCTAGCGGGGGGAGCTGGGGCCAACGTCCTGACTTTC	CASSPLAGGAGANVLTF
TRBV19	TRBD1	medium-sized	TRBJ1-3	TGTGCCAGTAGTATACTCGGGACAGCTTCTGGAAACACCATATATTTT	CASSILGTASGNTIYF
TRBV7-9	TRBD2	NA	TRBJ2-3	TGTGCCAGCAGCTCGGTACCGGGACTAGGGACAGATACGCAGTATTTT	CASSSVPGLGTDTQYF
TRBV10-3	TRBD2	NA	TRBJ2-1	TGTGCCATCAGAGAGACTAGCGGGAGCTCCTACAATGAGCAGTTCTTC	CAIRETSGSSYNEQFF
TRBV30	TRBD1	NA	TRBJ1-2	TGTGCCTGGAGTGCAGGGGGAGGTGGTGGCTACACCTTC	CAWSAGGGGGYTF
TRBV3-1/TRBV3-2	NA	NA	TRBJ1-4	TGTGCCAGCAGCCAAGAACAGGGCGGTGAAAAACTGTTTTTT	CASSQEQGGEKLFF
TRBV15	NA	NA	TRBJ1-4	TGTGCCACCAGCAGACAAAGACAGGTTCGGGAAAAACTGTTTTTT	CATSRQRQVREKLFF
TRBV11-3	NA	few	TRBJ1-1	TGTGCCAGCAGCTTAAATGAACAGGTTGTTGAAGCTTTCTTT	CASSLNEQVVEAFF
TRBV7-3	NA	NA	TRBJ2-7	TGCGCCAGCAGCTTAACAGGCGGAGCGACCGAGCAGTACTTC	CASSLTGGATEQYF
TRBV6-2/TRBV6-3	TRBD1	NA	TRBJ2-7	TGTGCCAGCAGTTACGCCCAGGGGGTCTCCTACGAGCAGTACTTC	CASSYAQGVSYEQYF
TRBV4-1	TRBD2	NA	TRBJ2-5	TGCGCCAGCAGCCAAGCTAGCGGGAAGCAAGAGACCCAGTACTTC	CASSQASGKQETQYF
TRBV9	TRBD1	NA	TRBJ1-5	TGTGCCAGCAGCGTATCAGGGACAGACCGTCAGCCCCAGCATTTT	CASSVSGTDRQPQHF
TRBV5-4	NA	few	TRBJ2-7	TGTGCCAGCAGCTTCGGTTATACAGGGAGTCTCGAGCAGTACTTC	CASSFGYTGSLEQYF
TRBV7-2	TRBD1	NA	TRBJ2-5	TGTGCCAGCAGCTATAGATCGACAGGGGGGGGCGAGACCCAGTACTTC	CASSYRSTGGGETQYF
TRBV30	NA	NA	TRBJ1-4	TGTGCCTGGCAGGATACCGGTTTAGGAGAAAAACTGTTTTTT	CAWQDTGLGEKLFF
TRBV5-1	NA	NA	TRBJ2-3	TGCGCCAGCAGCTTGGGACCGAGGGGCACAGATACGCAGTATTTT	CASSLGPRGTDTQYF
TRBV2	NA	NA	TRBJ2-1	TGTGCCAGCACGGCGGGTCCCTACAATGAGCAGTTCTTC	CASTAGPYNEQFF
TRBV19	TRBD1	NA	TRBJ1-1	TGTGCCAGTAGTATGACAGGGGGAGTCTTGGCTTTCTTT	CASSMTGGVLAFF
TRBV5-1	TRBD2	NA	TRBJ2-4	TGCGCCAGCAGCTACCTAGCGGGAGGTGACAAAAACATTCAGTACTTC	CASSYLAGGDKNIQYF
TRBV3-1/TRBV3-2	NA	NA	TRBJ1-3	TGTGCCAGCAGCCTCGACACCAGGAACACCATATATTTT	CASSLDTRNTIYF
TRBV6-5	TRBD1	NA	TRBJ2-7	TGTGCCAGCAGTATGGACAGGGGCTACGAGCAGTACTTC	CASSMDRGYEQYF
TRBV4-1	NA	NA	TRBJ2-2	TGCGCCAGCAGCCAACTAGAGATAGCCGCCGGGGAGCTGTTTTTT	CASSQLEIAAGELFF
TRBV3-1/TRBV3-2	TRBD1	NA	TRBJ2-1	TGTGCCAGCAGCCTCTGGACAGGCCGGAGCTCCTACAATGAGCAGTTCTTC	CASSLWTGRSSYNEQFF
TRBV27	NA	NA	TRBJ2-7	TGTGCCAGCAGTTTAGGTCGACAGCCGTACGAGCAGTACTTC	CASSLGRQPYEQYF
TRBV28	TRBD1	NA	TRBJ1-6	TGTGCCAGCAGTTCGGGACAGGGGGCACGAATGGGGTCACCCCTCCACTTT	CASSSGQGARMGSPLHF
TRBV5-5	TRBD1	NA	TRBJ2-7	TGTGCCAGCACCCCTGACAGGGTACGCCACGAGCAGTACTTC	CASTPDRVRHEQYF
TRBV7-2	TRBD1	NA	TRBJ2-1	TGTGCCAGCAGCTTAAGGGGGCCCGATGAGCAGTTCTTC	CASSLRGPDEQFF
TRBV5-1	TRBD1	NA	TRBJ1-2	TGCGCCAGCAGCTCAACCGGGACAGGGGGCACCACCTTC	CASSSTGTGGTTF
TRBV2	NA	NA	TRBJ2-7	TGTGCCAGCATCAGGACTCTAGTGAGCAACGAGCAGTACTTC	CASIRTLVSNEQYF
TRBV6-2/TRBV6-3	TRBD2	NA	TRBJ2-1	TGTGCCAGCAGCCCTTTAGCGGGAGGCGGGAGGGATGAGCAGTTCTTC	CASSPLAGGGRDEQFF
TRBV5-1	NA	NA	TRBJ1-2	TGCGCCAGCAGCTTGGAGGCCCCCGGGGGCTACACCTTC	CASSLEAPGGYTF
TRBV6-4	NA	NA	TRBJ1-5	TGTGCCAGCAGTGTCCCAACAGGATGTAGCAATCAGCCCCAGCATTTT	CASSVPTGCSNQPQHF
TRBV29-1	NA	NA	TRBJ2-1	TGCAGCGCCCAAGCCGCAAACCCCGAGCAGTTCTTC	CSAQAANPEQFF
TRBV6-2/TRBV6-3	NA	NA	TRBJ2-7	TGTGCCAGCAGTTACACAGAGTACGAGCAGTACTTC	CASSYTEYEQYF
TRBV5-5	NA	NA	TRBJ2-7	TGTGCCAGCAGCCCGGGGTCCCTTAGATACGAGCAGTACTTC	CASSPGSLRYEQYF
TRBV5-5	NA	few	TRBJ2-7	TGTGCCAGCAGCCCTCCACAGGGACCGCAGTACTTC	CASSPPQGPQYF
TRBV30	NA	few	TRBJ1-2	TGTGCTTCGGGAACAGCTTCTAACTATGGCTACACCTTC	CASGTASNYGYTF
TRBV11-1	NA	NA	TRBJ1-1	TGTGCCAGCAGCTTAGCACAGGGTAGCACTGAAGCTTTCTTT	CASSLAQGSTEAFF
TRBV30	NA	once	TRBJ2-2	TGTGCCTGGAGTGTAGCACTAGACACCGGGGAGCTGTTTTTT	CAWSVALDTGELFF
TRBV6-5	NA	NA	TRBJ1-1	TGTGCCAGCTCTTGGGGTCGGGGGTACACTGAAGCTTTCTTT	CASSWGRGYTEAFF
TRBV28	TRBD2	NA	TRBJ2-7	TGTGCCATAGCAGTGGGGGCGCCCATAGCGGGGGCCCCCTACGAGCAGTACTTC	CAIAVGAPIAGAPYEQYF
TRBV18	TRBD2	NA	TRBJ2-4	TGTGCCAGCTCACCAGACGTAGTACTAGCGGGGCATAAAAACATTCAGTACTTC	CASSPDVVLAGHKNIQYF
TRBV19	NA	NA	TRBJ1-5	TGTGCCAGTAGTCCGCAGGCTTCTGGGAATCAGCCCCAGCATTTT	CASSPQASGNQPQHF
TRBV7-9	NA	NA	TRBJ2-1	TGTGCCAGCAACGTCATGACTCGGCAGTTCTTC	CASNVMTRQFF
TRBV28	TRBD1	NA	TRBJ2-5	TGTGCCAGCAGTTTTCTTCCCGGGACAGGGGCAAAAGAGACCCAGTACTTC	CASSFLPGTGAKETQYF
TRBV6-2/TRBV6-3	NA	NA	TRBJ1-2	TGTGCCAGCAGTTACACGGGGAGTGGCTACACCTTC	CASSYTGSGYTF
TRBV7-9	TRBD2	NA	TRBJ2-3	TGTGCCAGCAGCTTACCGGGGGGTACGCAGTATTTT	CASSLPGGTQYF
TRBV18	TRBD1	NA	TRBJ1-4	TGTGCCAGCTCACCAATTCTCGGGACAGGGGCTGAAAAACTGTTTTTT	CASSPILGTGAEKLFF
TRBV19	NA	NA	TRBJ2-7	TGTGCCAGTAGAGGTGGGAGCTGGCACGAGCAGTACTTC	CASRGGSWHEQYF
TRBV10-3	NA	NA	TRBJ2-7	TGTGCCATCAGTGAGTCGACTCGAACCAACGAGCAGTACTTC	CAISESTRTNEQYF
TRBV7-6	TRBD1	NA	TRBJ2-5	TGTGCCAGCAGCCCGACAGGGGGCCGGGAGACCCAGTACTTC	CASSPTGGRETQYF